One sample yielded the 31 T cell receptor beta chains listed below, sequenced in a study of blood T cell repertoires in COVID-19. The data were produced by immunoSEQ multiplex PCR, yet TCRdb's version contains in-frame clones alone and is incomplete. The table shows 70,000 or so clones, with under 90% occurring only once. The sample comprised peripheral blood. The receptors were sampled from a man between 65 and 85 years old with active or convalescent COVID-19.

The chain is built from TRBV28 and TRBJ2-3, with a possible D match to TRBD2 (6 bases). CDR3 size: 15 residues. V was cut by 2 bases and J by 5 bases, with 14 bases left in between. From germline, CDR1 is MDHEN and CDR2 SYDVKM. For the CDR3, the DNA is TGTGCCAGCAGTTTAGTCCGCGGGGCTGGAGATACGCAGTATTTT. Its protein product is CASSLVRGAGDTQYF.

The chain is built from TRBV5-1 and TRBJ1-1; 8 bases are a match to TRBD1. CDR1 SGHRS and CDR2 YFSETQ come from the germline V gene. The CDR3 has 16 amino acids. V was pared by 0 bases and J by 2 bases, with 6 bases of the junction left unmatched. In DNA, the CDR3 is TGCGCCAGCAGCTTGGCCCTACAGGGGGAAAACACTGAAGCTTTCTTT. This sequence encodes CASSLALQGENTEAFF. Complete variable domain (other parts from reference TRBV5-1 and TRBJ1-1): KAGVTQTPRYLIKTRGQQVTLSCSPISGHRSVSWYQQTPGQGLQFLFEYFSETQRNKGNFPGRFSGRQFSNSRSEMNVSTLELGDSALYLCASSLALQGENTEAFFGQGTRLTVV.

This chain joins TRBV6-2 or TRBV6-3 and TRBJ1-5; a possible D gene is TRBD1 (6 bases). The CDR3 is 13 amino acids. Germline loops: CDR1 MNHEY, CDR2 SVGEGT. Trimming shortened V by 3 bases and J by 6 bases, and 9 bases separated the two germline ends. The DNA of the CDR3 is TGTGCCAGCAGTTATGGGGGCCGTCAGCCCCAGCATTTT. Amino acids: CASSYGGRQPQHF.

The chain employs TRBV9 and TRBJ1-2; D uncertain. This CDR3 is built from 13 residues. V lost 3 bases to trimming and J lost 1 base, with 7 bases between them. Germline lookup yields CDR1 SGDLS and CDR2 YYNGEE. CDR3 amino acids: CASSGQDNYGYTF. The CDR3, as DNA: TGTGCCAGCAGCGGGCAAGATAACTATGGCTACACCTTC.

V and J are TRBV9 and TRBJ2-7, with D possibly matching TRBD1 (5 bases). The V end was cut by 3 bases, the J end by 3 bases, with 16 bases between. The germline V gene encodes CDR1 SGDLS and CDR2 YYNGEE. The CDR3 totals 15 residues. The CDR3 region is CASSANPDNRYEQYF. DNA of the CDR3: TGTGCCAGCAGCGCCAACCCGGACAATCGCTACGAGCAGTACTTC.

The chain employs TRBV30 and TRBJ1-3; D is uncertain. The CDR3 is made up of 13 amino acids. Deletions cut 2 bases from V and 0 bases from J, with 5 bases between. The germline V gene encodes CDR1 GTSNPN and CDR2 SVGIG (reference sequence). The CDR3 DNA reads as TGTGCCTGGAGTTCCCGCTCTGGAAACACCATATATTTT. Translated: CAWSSRSGNTIYF.

The rearrangement joins TRBV15 to TRBJ2-7; TRBD1 matches 8 bases. Germline CDR1 and CDR2: LNHNV and YYDKDF (reference sequence). The CDR3 is made up of 15 amino acids. V shed 1 base, J shed 1 base, and the junction held 3 bases outside the gene matches. The CDR3 bases are TGTGCCACCAGCAGAGGCAGGGGGCTTTCCTACGAGCAGTACTTC. It is translated as CATSRGRGLSYEQYF.

The chain carries TRBV7-3 and TRBJ2-1, with D possibly matching TRBD1 (6 bases). CDR1 and CDR2 from the germline V gene are SGHTA and FQGTGA. CDR3 size: 16 residues. Trimming stripped 1 base from V and 3 bases from J, with 13 bases between. CDR3 bases: TGTGCCAGCAGCTTAAGGGGGCGGGCCCTCTACAATGAGCAGTTCTTC. This sequence encodes CASSLRGRALYNEQFF.

V usage is TRBV6-5 and J usage is TRBJ1-4; TRBD1 might be the D (5 bases). V was clipped by 7 bases and J by 10 bases, with 13 bases between them. The CDR3 extends over 12 amino acids. CDR1 is MNHEY, CDR2 SVGAGI, per germline. The CDR3 DNA reads TGTGCCAGCACGGACACATGGGGAAAACTGTTTTTT. This sequence encodes CASTDTWGKLFF.

The chain recombines TRBV19 with TRBJ1-1; 11 positions match TRBD1. Germline CDR1 LNHDA, CDR2 SQIVND (reference sequence). The V gene end was trimmed by 6 bases and the J gene end by 2 bases; junction bases not matched to a gene: 5. The CDR3 is 15 residues long. CDR3 loop: CASRGTGGGNTEAFF. CDR3 nucleotide sequence: TGTGCCAGTAGGGGGACAGGGGGTGGTAACACTGAAGCTTTCTTT.

The chain couples TRBV4-2 to TRBJ2-1, with TRBD2 matching over 10 bases. Germline V gives CDR1 LGHNA, CDR2 YNFKEQ. CDR3 size: 16 residues. J gave up 3 bases and V 0 bases, and 2 bases lay outside the gene matches. Here the CDR3 DNA reads TGTGCCAGCAGCCAAGAAACTAGCGGGAACTACAATGAGCAGTTCTTC. Its translation: CASSQETSGNYNEQFF.

The CDR3 protein is CASSIPPSGSSTGELFF. In DNA, the CDR3 is TGTGCCAGTAGTATTCCCCCTAGCGGGAGCTCCACCGGGGAGCTGTTTTTT. The V and J genes are TRBV19 and TRBJ2-2; TRBD2 agrees at 10 bases. Germline CDR1 reads LNHDA; CDR2 reads SQIVND (reference sequence). The length of the CDR3 is 17 residues. The trim removed 3 bases at V and 4 bases at J, leaving 8 bases unmatched.

Only one count was recorded for this clone. This sequence joins TRBV10-3 and TRBJ1-2; D remains unclear. The germline gives CDR1 ENHRY, CDR2 SYGVKD. The CDR3 loop spans 12 amino acids. V was clipped by 7 bases and J by 3 bases, with 9 bases between them. The CDR3 sequence: CAIKAGDYGYTF. The CDR3 coding sequence is TGTGCCATCAAAGCCGGGGACTATGGCTACACCTTC.

This sequence joins TRBV7-2 and TRBJ1-5, with no clear D. Trimming pared 1 base from V and 7 bases from J, leaving 11 bases between. The CDR3 loop spans 14 amino acids. Germline V CDR1 and CDR2: SGHTA, FQGNSA. CDR3 DNA: TGTGCCAGCAGCTTAGGCTCTCCGGGGCAGCCCCAGCATTTT. Amino acid sequence: CASSLGSPGQPQHF.

The chain has TRBV28 and TRBJ1-5, with 9 positions matching TRBD1. The junction had 6 bases not matched to a gene; V was cut back by 7 bases and J by 2 bases. This CDR3 comprises 15 residues. The germline CDR1 and CDR2 sequences are MDHEN and SYDVKM. The CDR3 loop reads CASISTGGGNQPQHF. CDR3 sequence (DNA): TGTGCCAGCATATCCACAGGGGGCGGCAATCAGCCCCAGCATTTT.

This clone appeared once. At one end, the junction sequence differs from germline, possibly due to a read error. The chain combines TRBV2 with TRBJ2-1, with D uncertain. Germline V lookup: CDR1 SNHLY, CDR2 FYNNEI. The CDR3 totals 11 residues. CDR3 DNA: TGTGCTAGCACGGTTTTGGATGAGCAGTTCTTC. This translates into CASTVLDEQFF.

This clone was observed a handful of times. The chain carries TRBV30 and TRBJ1-4; unclear D gene. CDR1 GTSNPN and CDR2 SVGIG come from the germline V gene (reference sequence). V lost 7 bases and J lost 6, with 15 bases in between. The CDR3 consists of 13 residues. CDR3 sequence (DNA): TGTGCCTTAGACTCTGGAGGGCATGAAAAACTGTTTTTT. Translated, it gives CALDSGGHEKLFF.

The chain links TRBV6-5 to TRBJ1-2, with unresolved D. Between the trimmed V and J ends, which lost 5 bases and 8 bases, there was a span of 18 bases. Germline V gene lookup returns CDR1 MNHEY and CDR2 SVGAGI. The CDR3 extends over 14 amino acids. The CDR3 reads CASSTPTDGGGYTF. In DNA, the CDR3 is TGTGCCAGCAGTACCCCTACGGACGGCGGGGGCTACACCTTC.

Here the CDR3 DNA reads TGTGCCAGCAGTTCCCCCGGACTAGCGGGAGGTTATGTGGGGTCCTACGAGCAGTACTTC. Residues: CASSSPGLAGGYVGSYEQYF. The chain combines TRBV27 with TRBJ2-7; 14 bases are a match to TRBD2. The V and J ends lost 4 bases and 1 base, in that order; junction bases with no gene match: 15. The CDR3 runs to 20 residues. Per the germline V gene, CDR1 is MNHEY and CDR2 is SMNVEV (reference sequence).

The rearrangement joins TRBV10-3 to TRBJ2-1; 10 nucleotides match TRBD1. Unmatched junction bases numbered 3, after V lost 7 bases and J lost 3 bases. The CDR3 runs 14 residues. The germline V gene has CDR1 ENHRY and CDR2 SYGVKD. CDR3 DNA sequence: TGTGCCATCAACGGACAGGGGGGCTACAATGAGCAGTTCTTC. Protein: CAINGQGGYNEQFF.

This chain joins TRBV19 and TRBJ2-5; 7 nucleotides line up with TRBD1. Germline CDR1 is LNHDA and CDR2 is SQIVND (reference sequence). The CDR3 is 13 residues long. The V gene end was trimmed by 6 bases and the J gene end by 3 bases; junction bases not matched to a gene: 4. CDR3 region: CASRTGTEETQYF. In DNA form, the CDR3 reads TGTGCCAGTAGAACCGGGACAGAAGAGACCCAGTACTTC.

This chain links TRBV15 with TRBJ2-7; 14 bases match TRBD2. The CDR3 loop spans 19 amino acids. The ends lost 3 bases at V and 0 bases at J; junction bases unmatched: 10. Germline CDR1 is LNHNV and CDR2 is YYDKDF (reference sequence). The CDR3 nucleotides read TGTGCCACCAGCAGTAGACTAGCGGGAGGGCCAATGGGCTCCTACGAGCAGTACTTC. Translation: CATSSRLAGGPMGSYEQYF.

V is TRBV7-2 and J is TRBJ1-6; 9 nucleotides line up with TRBD1. The CDR3 runs 13 residues. Looked up from germline, CDR1 is SGHTA and CDR2 is FQGNSA. V lost 7 bases to trimming and J lost 10 bases; unmatched junction nucleotides: 5. CDR3 sequence reads: CASIRGQGSPLHF. CDR3 sequence (DNA): TGTGCCAGCATACGGGGACAGGGCTCACCCCTCCACTTT. Complete variable domain (other parts from reference TRBV7-2 and TRBJ1-6): GAGVSQSPSNKVTEKGKDVELRCDPISGHTALYWYRQSLGQGLEFLIYFQGNSAPDKSGLPSDRFSAERTGGSVSTLTIQRTQQEDSAVYLCASIRGQGSPLHFGNGTRLTVT.

This sequence joins TRBV29-1 and TRBJ1-5; unclear D gene. Per germline, CDR1 SQVTM and CDR2 ANQGSEA. The length of the CDR3 is 14 residues. V gave up 3 bases and J gave up 2 bases, with 11 bases separating them. Here the CDR3 reads CSVDSHHRNQPQHF. The DNA of the CDR3 is TGCAGCGTTGATTCACATCACCGCAATCAGCCCCAGCATTTT.

The chain recombines TRBV30 with TRBJ2-2, with D possibly TRBD1 on 5 matching bases. CDR1 and CDR2 (germline): GTSNPN, SVGIG (reference sequence). Trimming shortened V by 0 bases and J by 6 bases, and 14 bases separated the two germline ends. The CDR3 length is 15 residues. This CDR3 is CAWSVEPGYSGELFF. CDR3 nucleotide sequence: TGTGCCTGGAGTGTAGAACCAGGGTACTCCGGGGAGCTGTTTTTT.

The chain has TRBV29-1 and TRBJ2-5; 13 bases align to TRBD2. This CDR3 has 14 amino acids. Trimming removed 7 bases from V and 4 bases from J; junction bases left unmatched: 6. The germline CDR1 and CDR2 sequences are SQVTM and ANQGSEA. In DNA, the CDR3 is TGCAGCGCCTCGGGACTAGCGGGATCAGAGACCCAGTACTTC. It translates to CSASGLAGSETQYF.

This chain uses TRBV7-8 with TRBJ1-3; 10 bases are a match to TRBD1. Trimming at V came to 3 bases and at J to 11 bases, leaving 10 bases not matched to a gene. Germline CDR1 SGHVS, CDR2 FQNEAQ. The CDR3 runs to 15 residues. The chain's CDR3 is CASSLTDRGPRSIYF. The CDR3 region has the DNA TGTGCCAGCAGCTTGACCGACAGGGGGCCTCGATCCATATATTTT.

J is TRBJ1-1 and V is TRBV7-9, with 10 bases lining up with TRBD1. V gave up 7 bases and J gave up 6 bases; unmatched junction bases: 8. Germline values: CDR1 SEHNR, CDR2 FQNEAQ (reference sequence). This CDR3 region has 14 residues. The CDR3 reads CASTQGQGISEAFF. CDR3 in DNA: TGTGCCAGCACCCAGGGACAGGGGATTTCTGAAGCTTTCTTT.

This rearrangement joins TRBV5-8 to TRBJ1-6, with no clear D. The germline V gene encodes CDR1 SGHTS and CDR2 YDEGEE. V lost 4 bases and J lost 10, with 15 bases in between. This CDR3 is built from 14 residues. CDR3 loop: CASSLTYYWSPLHF. The CDR3, as DNA: TGTGCCAGCAGCCTGACTTATTATTGGTCACCCCTCCACTTT.

V usage is TRBV4-2 and J usage is TRBJ1-6; D unresolved. This CDR3 region has 15 residues. Germline CDR1 reads LGHNA; CDR2 reads YNFKEQ. Trimming cost V 1 base and J 4 bases, with 8 bases left between them. The chain's CDR3 is CASSQGTGYNSPLHF. The CDR3 nucleotides are TGTGCCAGCAGCCAAGGGACGGGGTATAATTCACCCCTCCACTTT.

The chain joins TRBV29-1 to TRBJ2-5, with a tentative D call TRBD1 (6 bases). Trimming stripped 6 bases from V and 3 bases from J, with 11 bases between. The length of the CDR3 is 12 residues. Germline CDR1 SQVTM, CDR2 ANQGSEA. CDR3 residues: CSVTRGEETQYF. In DNA form, the CDR3 reads TGCAGCGTGACCAGGGGTGAAGAGACCCAGTACTTC.